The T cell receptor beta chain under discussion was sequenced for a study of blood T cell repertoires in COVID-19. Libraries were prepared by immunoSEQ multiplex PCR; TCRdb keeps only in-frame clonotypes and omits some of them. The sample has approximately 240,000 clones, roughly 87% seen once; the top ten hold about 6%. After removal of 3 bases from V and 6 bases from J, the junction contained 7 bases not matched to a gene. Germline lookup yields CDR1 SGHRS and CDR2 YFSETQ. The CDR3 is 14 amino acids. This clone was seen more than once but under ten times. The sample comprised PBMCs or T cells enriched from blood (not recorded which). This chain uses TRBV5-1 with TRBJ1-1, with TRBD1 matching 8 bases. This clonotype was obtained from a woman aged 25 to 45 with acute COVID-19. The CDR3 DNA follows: TGCGCCAGCAGCTCCACACAGGGGGTCGCTGAAGCTTTCTTT. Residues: CASSSTQGVAEAFF.